This TCR beta chain was captured by sequencing in a study of blood T cell repertoires in COVID-19. About the research overall: Samples of COVID-19 (acute and convalescent) were obtained from the United States, Italy and Spain. T cells, B-cell-depleted T cells, or PBMCs supplied cDNA or gDNA.

Authors' methods: Amplification from reference gene primers served as the basis for estimated nucleated cell counts. The table came from immunoSEQ multiplex PCR; TCRdb's copy has only in-frame clones and leaves some out. V, J and clone size are those of that table, while D and trimming were read from the DNA. The sample lists about 54,000 clones, roughly 84% seen once, with 7.8% in the top ten. Sequencing was done on a sample of peripheral blood. The sequence derives from a man aged 50 to 59 with active COVID-19.

The CDR3 sequence: CASSTGQWTDTQYF. CDR3 bases: TGTGCCAGCAGCACGGGACAGTGGACAGATACGCAGTATTTT. V is TRBV2 and J is TRBJ2-3; TRBD1 matches 7 bases. This CDR3 comprises 14 residues. Germline CDR1 SNHLY, CDR2 FYNNEI. The trim removed 6 bases at V and 3 bases at J, leaving 6 bases unmatched.